Listed below are T cell receptor beta chains from one sample, sequenced in a study of blood T cell repertoires in COVID-19. The repertoire was sequenced with immunoSEQ multiplex PCR; TCRdb's copy has only in-frame clones and lacks some. The sample consists of about 140,000 clones, roughly four fifths of them appearing once. The specimen sequenced was peripheral blood. Receptor source: a woman between 45 and 60 years old with active or convalescent COVID-19. Each CDR3 is given with its conserved first and last residue. The order of the fields is clone size, D gene, J gene, V gene, CDR3 DNA, CDR3 protein. A D gene is named only where the DNA matches it firmly. Only some rows state a clone size, as once, few, many or a class for expanded clones.

abundance: .; d_gene: TRBD1; j_gene: TRBJ1-2; v_gene: TRBV9; CDR3nt: TGTGCCAGCAGCGTAGAGGGGGCGCGTTCTGCTGGCTACACCTTC; CDR3aa: CASSVEGARSAGYTF
abundance: .; d_gene: TRBD2; j_gene: TRBJ2-4; v_gene: TRBV5-6; CDR3nt: TGTGCCAGCAGCTTCAGGACTAGCGGGAGTTGGGCCAAAAACATTCAGTACTTC; CDR3aa: CASSFRTSGSWAKNIQYF
abundance: .; d_gene: .; j_gene: TRBJ1-2; v_gene: TRBV7-9; CDR3nt: TGTGCCAGCAGCCCGAGACAGGCCTATGGCTACACCTTC; CDR3aa: CASSPRQAYGYTF
abundance: few; d_gene: TRBD2; j_gene: TRBJ2-7; v_gene: TRBV6-5; CDR3nt: TGTGCCAGCACCAAAGCGGGATTGGTCTACGAGCAGTACTTC; CDR3aa: CASTKAGLVYEQYF
abundance: once; d_gene: TRBD1; j_gene: TRBJ1-2; v_gene: TRBV5-6; CDR3nt: TGTGCCAGCAGACCGGGACAGGGAGGAGGCTATGGCTACACCTTC; CDR3aa: CASRPGQGGGYGYTF
abundance: once; d_gene: .; j_gene: TRBJ1-2; v_gene: TRBV7-2; CDR3nt: TGTGCCAGCAGCGGACAGAGAGGTGATGGCTACACCTTC; CDR3aa: CASSGQRGDGYTF
abundance: once; d_gene: TRBD1; j_gene: TRBJ1-1; v_gene: TRBV30; CDR3nt: TGTGCCTGGAGTGTTTACGACAGGGGCGAAGCTTTCTTT; CDR3aa: CAWSVYDRGEAFF
abundance: .; d_gene: TRBD2; j_gene: TRBJ2-1; v_gene: TRBV7-9; CDR3nt: TGTGCCAGCAGCTTAGCGCTTTCTAGCGGGATTCACAATGAGCAGTTCTTC; CDR3aa: CASSLALSSGIHNEQFF
abundance: .; d_gene: .; j_gene: TRBJ1-1; v_gene: TRBV9; CDR3nt: TGTGCCAGCAGTCTTTCGACAGGGAACACTGAAGCTTTCTTT; CDR3aa: CASSLSTGNTEAFF
abundance: .; d_gene: .; j_gene: TRBJ1-6; v_gene: TRBV6-5; CDR3nt: TGTGCCAGCAGCTTCACGGGTTCACCCCTCCACTTT; CDR3aa: CASSFTGSPLHF
abundance: .; d_gene: TRBD1; j_gene: TRBJ2-1; v_gene: TRBV10-3; CDR3nt: TGTGCCATCAGTGACATAAAAGCCGTTTCGTCAGGGGGCAATGAGCAGTTCTTC; CDR3aa: CAISDIKAVSSGGNEQFF
abundance: .; d_gene: .; j_gene: TRBJ2-2; v_gene: TRBV19; CDR3nt: TGTGCCGGGGCCGTGAGTACGAACACCGGGGAGCTGTTTTTT; CDR3aa: CAGAVSTNTGELFF
abundance: .; d_gene: .; j_gene: TRBJ2-3; v_gene: TRBV12-3/TRBV12-4; CDR3nt: TGTGCCAGCAGATGGGGCCCAGATACGCAGTATTTT; CDR3aa: CASRWGPDTQYF
abundance: .; d_gene: TRBD1; j_gene: TRBJ1-1; v_gene: TRBV7-2; CDR3nt: TGTGCCAGCAGCCAGGACAGGGGCACTGAAGCTTTCTTT; CDR3aa: CASSQDRGTEAFF
abundance: .; d_gene: .; j_gene: TRBJ1-1; v_gene: TRBV20-1; CDR3nt: TGCAGTGCTAGTGTTGCGCGGCAAGCTTTCTTT; CDR3aa: CSASVARQAFF
abundance: .; d_gene: TRBD2; j_gene: TRBJ2-5; v_gene: TRBV18; CDR3nt: TGTGCCAGCTCACCAAATCGGGATAGCGGGGGAGGAGAGACCCAGTACTTC; CDR3aa: CASSPNRDSGGGETQYF
abundance: .; d_gene: TRBD1; j_gene: TRBJ1-1; v_gene: TRBV18; CDR3nt: TGTGCCAGCTCACCAGAGGGACAGGGGATTACTGAAGCTTTCTTT; CDR3aa: CASSPEGQGITEAFF
abundance: .; d_gene: TRBD2; j_gene: TRBJ2-1; v_gene: TRBV10-3; CDR3nt: TGTGCCATCAGCCCTCCGGGGGGACTAGCGGAGAGAATGAATGAGCAGTTCTTC; CDR3aa: CAISPPGGLAERMNEQFF
abundance: .; d_gene: .; j_gene: TRBJ1-1; v_gene: TRBV30; CDR3nt: TGTGCCTGGGGACAGTTGGGAGACACTGAAGCTTTCTTT; CDR3aa: CAWGQLGDTEAFF
abundance: few; d_gene: TRBD2; j_gene: TRBJ2-1; v_gene: TRBV7-9; CDR3nt: TGTGCCAGCAGCTCGGGACTAGCGGAGGGTGAGCAGTTCTTC; CDR3aa: CASSSGLAEGEQFF
abundance: once; d_gene: .; j_gene: TRBJ2-5; v_gene: TRBV7-2; CDR3nt: TGTGCCAGCAGCCCCATAAGTGGCCCCCAAGAGACCCAGTACTTC; CDR3aa: CASSPISGPQETQYF
abundance: .; d_gene: TRBD1; j_gene: TRBJ2-7; v_gene: TRBV2; CDR3nt: TGTGCCAGCAGTGCCCGGGACAGGGGCGAGCAGTACTTC; CDR3aa: CASSARDRGEQYF
abundance: many; d_gene: TRBD1; j_gene: TRBJ2-1; v_gene: TRBV14; CDR3nt: TGTGCCAGCAGCCAAACTAGGGACAGGGGAAAGTTCTTC; CDR3aa: CASSQTRDRGKFF
abundance: .; d_gene: .; j_gene: TRBJ2-2; v_gene: TRBV4-3; CDR3nt: TGCGCCAGCAGCCAATACGACAGGACCTACACCGGGGAGCTGTTTTTT; CDR3aa: CASSQYDRTYTGELFF
abundance: once; d_gene: .; j_gene: TRBJ2-5; v_gene: TRBV18; CDR3nt: TGTGCCAGCTCAGCAGGGTCCCAAGAGACCCAGTACTTC; CDR3aa: CASSAGSQETQYF
abundance: .; d_gene: .; j_gene: TRBJ1-4; v_gene: TRBV7-9; CDR3nt: TGTGCCAGCAGCCACATCGCAACTAATGAAAAACTGTTTTTT; CDR3aa: CASSHIATNEKLFF
abundance: .; d_gene: TRBD2; j_gene: TRBJ2-3; v_gene: TRBV6-5; CDR3nt: TGTGCCAGCAGTTCCCATATAGGGACTACCACAGATACGCAGTATTTT; CDR3aa: CASSSHIGTTTDTQYF
abundance: .; d_gene: .; j_gene: TRBJ1-1; v_gene: TRBV9; CDR3nt: TGTGCCAGCAGCGTAGTCGGTGGGGGGGACACTGAAGCTTTCTTT; CDR3aa: CASSVVGGGDTEAFF
abundance: .; d_gene: TRBD2; j_gene: TRBJ2-3; v_gene: TRBV7-9; CDR3nt: TGTGCCAGCAACCGAAGGACTAGCGGGAGTCCAGATACGCAGTATTTT; CDR3aa: CASNRRTSGSPDTQYF
abundance: .; d_gene: TRBD2; j_gene: TRBJ2-3; v_gene: TRBV18; CDR3nt: TGTGCCAGCTCAGTACGCCCCGGGACTAGCGGGGGGATGAGCACAGATACGCAGTATTTT; CDR3aa: CASSVRPGTSGGMSTDTQYF
abundance: .; d_gene: .; j_gene: TRBJ1-5; v_gene: TRBV30; CDR3nt: TGTGCCTGGAGTGTAAACAGGGTTTATCAGCCCCAGCATTTT; CDR3aa: CAWSVNRVYQPQHF
abundance: .; d_gene: .; j_gene: TRBJ2-7; v_gene: TRBV27; CDR3nt: TGTGCCAGCAGTTTTCGGGAGAGGGTGGCCGACGAGCAGTACTTC; CDR3aa: CASSFRERVADEQYF
abundance: .; d_gene: .; j_gene: TRBJ1-2; v_gene: TRBV6-5; CDR3nt: TGTGCCAGCAGTTACTCGGGGACAAGCTACACCTTC; CDR3aa: CASSYSGTSYTF
abundance: few; d_gene: TRBD1; j_gene: TRBJ1-6; v_gene: TRBV6-5; CDR3nt: TGTGCCTGCGGACCGCCGGGACAGCGAAATTCACCCCTCCACTTT; CDR3aa: CACGPPGQRNSPLHF
abundance: .; d_gene: .; j_gene: TRBJ2-6; v_gene: TRBV5-5; CDR3nt: TGTGCCAGCAGCTTGGCGGGGGATGGGGCCAACGTCCTGACTTTC; CDR3aa: CASSLAGDGANVLTF
abundance: .; d_gene: TRBD1; j_gene: TRBJ1-5; v_gene: TRBV19; CDR3nt: TGTGCCAGTAGTATAGTGGGCAGGGGGGCCGATCAGCCCCAGCATTTT; CDR3aa: CASSIVGRGADQPQHF
abundance: .; d_gene: .; j_gene: TRBJ2-5; v_gene: TRBV28; CDR3nt: TGTGCCAGCGCGATGGGGGGGCTCCAAGAGACCCAGTACTTC; CDR3aa: CASAMGGLQETQYF